These 22 T cell receptor beta chains were all obtained from the same sample, sequenced in a study of blood T cell repertoires in COVID-19. The protocol was immunoSEQ multiplex PCR, while the TCRdb copy is restricted to in-frame clones and leaves out a portion. The table has 80,000 to 95,000 clones, around 90% seen once. The material sequenced was peripheral blood. Receptors originate from a woman in her 70s with acute or convalescent COVID-19.

Notes on this clone: One end of the junction does not line up with germline, which may come from a read error. The genes are TRBV7-7 and TRBJ2-7; maybe TRBD2 (5 bases). The CDR3 extends over 15 amino acids. Germline lookup yields CDR1 SSHAT and CDR2 FNYEAQ (reference sequence). The CDR3 sequence: CASSLGPAAAYEQYF. The CDR3 DNA sequence: TGTGCTAGCAGCTTAGGACCAGCGGCCGCCTACGAGCAGTACTTC.

Only a few counts were recorded for this clone. The chain links TRBV28 to TRBJ2-2; no definite D call. This CDR3 comprises 17 residues. CDR1 MDHEN and CDR2 SYDVKM come from the germline V gene. The V end was cut by 5 bases, the J end by 5 bases, with 21 bases between. The CDR3 spells CASSLTTYSGGTGELFF. CDR3 in DNA: TGTGCCAGCAGTCTTACCACATATTCAGGTGGAACCGGGGAGCTGTTTTTT.

This sequence joins TRBV5-1 and TRBJ2-1; 11 bases agree with TRBD1. This CDR3 is built from 15 residues. Trimming took 4 bases from V and 8 from J; bases not matched to a gene: 8. The germline V gene encodes CDR1 SGHRS and CDR2 YFSETQ. CDR3 DNA sequence: TGCGCCAGCAGCCGGACAGGGGGCACAAGCGATGAGCAGTTCTTC. It yields the protein CASSRTGGTSDEQFF.

The CDR3 spells CASNKLGGDETQYF. CDR3 nucleotides: TGTGCCAGCAACAAGCTAGGGGGAGATGAGACCCAGTACTTC. This chain links TRBV6-5 with TRBJ2-5, with D tentatively TRBD1 (6 bases). The CDR3 covers 14 residues. Trimming shortened V by 7 bases and J by 5 bases, and 17 bases separated the two germline ends. Germline V gives CDR1 MNHEY, CDR2 SVGAGI.

This sequence joins TRBV5-8 and TRBJ1-5; unclear D gene. The V end was cut by 3 bases, the J end by 0 bases, with 10 bases between. Germline loops: CDR1 SGHTS, CDR2 YDEGEE. CDR3 length: 15 residues. The CDR3 region is CASSSGRGSNQPQHF. CDR3 DNA: TGTGCCAGCAGCTCTGGACGGGGTAGCAATCAGCCCCAGCATTTT.

The chain uses TRBV7-2 and TRBJ1-2; D perhaps matches TRBD1 (5 bases). Trimming pared 1 base from V and 7 bases from J, leaving 10 bases between. CDR1 and CDR2 (germline): SGHTA, FQGNSA. CDR3 size: 13 residues. CDR3: CASSLGRTLGYTF. CDR3 in DNA: TGTGCCAGCAGCTTAGGGCGGACACTTGGCTACACCTTC. Full variable domain (rest looked up from reference TRBV7-2 and TRBJ1-2): GAGVSQSPSNKVTEKGKDVELRCDPISGHTALYWYRQSLGQGLEFLIYFQGNSAPDKSGLPSDRFSAERTGGSVSTLTIQRTQQEDSAVYLCASSLGRTLGYTFGSGTRLTVV.

The chain carries TRBV5-1 and TRBJ2-1, with 9 bases lining up with TRBD1. Per germline, CDR1 SGHRS and CDR2 YFSETQ. The ends lost 5 bases at V and 7 bases at J; junction bases unmatched: 10. The CDR3 is 15 amino acids. The CDR3 loop is CASSSRTGVLNEQFF. The CDR3 nucleotides are TGCGCCAGCAGTTCTAGGACAGGGGTGTTGAATGAGCAGTTCTTC.

The CDR3 protein is CASSKVRDRITDTQYF. DNA of the CDR3: TGTGCCAGCTCCAAAGTCAGGGATCGGATCACAGATACGCAGTATTTT. J is TRBJ2-3 and V is TRBV21-1; the tabulated D call, TRBD1, remains unverified against the DNA. TRBV21-1 is flagged as a pseudogene. The CDR3 length is 16 residues.

The gene calls are TRBV9 and TRBJ1-5; D unresolved. Germline V CDR1 and CDR2: SGDLS, YYNGEE. V was clipped by 4 bases and J by 4 bases, with 12 bases between them. This CDR3 spans 14 amino acids. The DNA for the CDR3 is TGTGCCAGCAGCCCCGGCAGGCTTAATCAGCCCCAGCATTTT. Its protein product is CASSPGRLNQPQHF.

The CDR3 is CASSRAGGNYGYTF. DNA of the CDR3: TGTGCCAGCTCTCGAGCAGGGGGTAACTATGGCTACACCTTC. The chain is built from TRBV27 and TRBJ1-2; TRBD1 agrees at 7 bases. The V gene end was trimmed by 8 bases and the J gene end by 1 base; junction bases not matched to a gene: 7. The germline V gene has CDR1 MNHEY and CDR2 SMNVEV (reference sequence). CDR3 size: 14 residues.

This clone was seen only once. This chain connects TRBV7-6 to TRBJ2-3; TRBD2 matches at 12 bases. The CDR3 spans 17 residues. Germline trimming cut 3 bases from V and 4 bases from J; bases unmatched to any gene: 8. Germline-derived CDR1 and CDR2 are SGHVS and FNYEAQ. The CDR3 region is CASSFETSGSYADTQYF. The CDR3 nucleotides read TGTGCCAGCAGCTTCGAGACTAGCGGGAGTTACGCAGATACGCAGTATTTT.

This clone was counted once. The CDR3 loop reads CASRGIGQGGGNEQFF. The CDR3 bases are TGCGCCAGCAGAGGGATAGGACAGGGGGGCGGCAATGAGCAGTTCTTC. The chain joins TRBV5-1 to TRBJ2-1; 10 positions match TRBD1. The junction had 11 bases not matched to a gene; V was cut back by 5 bases and J by 6 bases. CDR3 length equals 16 residues. Germline assignment: CDR1 SGHRS and CDR2 YFSETQ.

The V call is TRBV6-5, the J call TRBJ2-7; weak D call: TRBD2 (6 bases). The germline V gene encodes CDR1 MNHEY and CDR2 SVGAGI. This CDR3 has 13 residues. V gave up 6 bases and J gave up 2 bases, with 11 bases separating them. CDR3 sequence reads: CASRGLSTYEQYF. In DNA form, the CDR3 reads TGTGCCAGCAGGGGACTGTCTACCTACGAGCAGTACTTC.

The gene calls are TRBV3-1 (or the pseudogene TRBV3-2) and TRBJ2-3; 7 nucleotides agree with TRBD2. The CDR3 is made up of 16 amino acids. The germline V gene has CDR1 LGHDT and CDR2 YNNKEL (reference sequence). Germline trimming cut 4 bases from V and 0 bases from J; bases unmatched to any gene: 7. CDR3 sequence reads: CASSPRGEGSTDTQYF. DNA for the CDR3: TGTGCCAGCAGCCCTCGGGGGGAAGGAAGCACAGATACGCAGTATTTT.

J is TRBJ1-6 and V is TRBV6-2 or TRBV6-3; D gene uncertain. This CDR3 contains 17 residues. Germline CDR1 is MNHEY and CDR2 is SVGEGT. With 2 bases removed from V and 3 bases from J, the gap between germline ends came to 14 bases. CDR3 DNA: TGTGCCAGCAGTTACCCAATCCAGGCTGACTATAATTCACCCCTCCACTTT. It yields the protein CASSYPIQADYNSPLHF.

This chain uses TRBV4-1 with TRBJ2-5; D unresolved. V was cut by 0 bases and J by 7 bases, with 12 bases left in between. Germline CDR1 and CDR2: MGHRA and YSYEKL. This CDR3 has 14 amino acids. The CDR3 DNA is TGCGCCAGCAGCCAAGATGCGTTATATGGGACCCAGTACTTC. As protein: CASSQDALYGTQYF.

This clone was recorded once. This rearrangement joins TRBV5-1 to TRBJ2-5; the D gene is possibly TRBD1 (7 bases). Trimming shortened V by 3 bases and J by 3 bases, and 15 bases separated the two germline ends. The CDR3 extends over 15 amino acids. CDR1 and CDR2 (germline): SGHRS, YFSETQ. CDR3 bases: TGCGCCAGCAGCTCAAATCAGGGGGGCAAAGAGACCCAGTACTTC. It yields the protein CASSSNQGGKETQYF.

Here the CDR3 DNA reads TGCGCCAGCAGTGAGGCAGCGGACACCGGGGAGCTGTTTTTT. Translation gives CASSEAADTGELFF. The chain recombines TRBV10-2 with TRBJ2-2, with TRBD2 as a possible D gene (5 bases). Germline V gene lookup returns CDR1 WSHSY and CDR2 SAAADI. The CDR3 loop spans 14 amino acids. Between the trimmed V and J ends, which lost 2 bases and 3 bases, there was a span of 7 bases.

This CDR3 is CASNPTGAGYGYTF. DNA for the CDR3: TGTGCCAGCAACCCGACAGGGGCTGGCTATGGCTACACCTTC. The chain links TRBV6-5 to TRBJ1-2; 8 bases agree with TRBD1. The junction had 8 bases not matched to a gene; V was cut back by 7 bases and J by 4 bases. CDR1 is MNHEY and CDR2 is SVGAGI in the germline V gene. This CDR3 is 14 amino acids long.

The V and J genes are TRBV6-5 and TRBJ1-4; a weak D match, TRBD1 (6 bases). Germline V gene lookup returns CDR1 MNHEY and CDR2 SVGAGI. Trimming shortened V by 4 bases and J by 7 bases, and 16 bases separated the two germline ends. This CDR3 has 15 amino acids. The CDR3 sequence: CASSSKGEGGEKLFF. The CDR3 DNA sequence: TGTGCCAGCAGTTCAAAGGGGGAGGGAGGTGAAAAACTGTTTTTT.

A few counts support this clone. The chain couples TRBV6-5 to TRBJ1-6, with TRBD1 matching 7 bases. CDR3 length: 13 residues. CDR1 is MNHEY and CDR2 is SVGAGI in the germline V gene. V shed 4 bases, J shed 10 bases, and the junction held 4 bases outside the gene matches. This CDR3 is CASSSVQGSPLHF. As DNA, the CDR3 is TGTGCCAGCAGTTCGGTACAGGGGTCACCCCTCCACTTT.

The chain couples TRBV5-1 to TRBJ2-1; 9 bases are shared with TRBD2. Germline V gene data show CDR1 as SGHRS and CDR2 as YFSETQ. J was trimmed by 5 bases and V by 0 bases; bases with no gene match: 3. The CDR3 is 15 amino acids. The chain's CDR3 is CASSLDPSGNNEQFF. CDR3 in DNA: TGCGCCAGCAGCTTGGACCCTAGCGGGAACAATGAGCAGTTCTTC. The full variable domain, completed using reference TRBV5-1 and TRBJ2-1, is KAGVTQTPRYLIKTRGQQVTLSCSPISGHRSVSWYQQTPGQGLQFLFEYFSETQRNKGNFPGRFSGRQFSNSRSEMNVSTLELGDSALYLCASSLDPSGNNEQFFGPGTRLTVL.